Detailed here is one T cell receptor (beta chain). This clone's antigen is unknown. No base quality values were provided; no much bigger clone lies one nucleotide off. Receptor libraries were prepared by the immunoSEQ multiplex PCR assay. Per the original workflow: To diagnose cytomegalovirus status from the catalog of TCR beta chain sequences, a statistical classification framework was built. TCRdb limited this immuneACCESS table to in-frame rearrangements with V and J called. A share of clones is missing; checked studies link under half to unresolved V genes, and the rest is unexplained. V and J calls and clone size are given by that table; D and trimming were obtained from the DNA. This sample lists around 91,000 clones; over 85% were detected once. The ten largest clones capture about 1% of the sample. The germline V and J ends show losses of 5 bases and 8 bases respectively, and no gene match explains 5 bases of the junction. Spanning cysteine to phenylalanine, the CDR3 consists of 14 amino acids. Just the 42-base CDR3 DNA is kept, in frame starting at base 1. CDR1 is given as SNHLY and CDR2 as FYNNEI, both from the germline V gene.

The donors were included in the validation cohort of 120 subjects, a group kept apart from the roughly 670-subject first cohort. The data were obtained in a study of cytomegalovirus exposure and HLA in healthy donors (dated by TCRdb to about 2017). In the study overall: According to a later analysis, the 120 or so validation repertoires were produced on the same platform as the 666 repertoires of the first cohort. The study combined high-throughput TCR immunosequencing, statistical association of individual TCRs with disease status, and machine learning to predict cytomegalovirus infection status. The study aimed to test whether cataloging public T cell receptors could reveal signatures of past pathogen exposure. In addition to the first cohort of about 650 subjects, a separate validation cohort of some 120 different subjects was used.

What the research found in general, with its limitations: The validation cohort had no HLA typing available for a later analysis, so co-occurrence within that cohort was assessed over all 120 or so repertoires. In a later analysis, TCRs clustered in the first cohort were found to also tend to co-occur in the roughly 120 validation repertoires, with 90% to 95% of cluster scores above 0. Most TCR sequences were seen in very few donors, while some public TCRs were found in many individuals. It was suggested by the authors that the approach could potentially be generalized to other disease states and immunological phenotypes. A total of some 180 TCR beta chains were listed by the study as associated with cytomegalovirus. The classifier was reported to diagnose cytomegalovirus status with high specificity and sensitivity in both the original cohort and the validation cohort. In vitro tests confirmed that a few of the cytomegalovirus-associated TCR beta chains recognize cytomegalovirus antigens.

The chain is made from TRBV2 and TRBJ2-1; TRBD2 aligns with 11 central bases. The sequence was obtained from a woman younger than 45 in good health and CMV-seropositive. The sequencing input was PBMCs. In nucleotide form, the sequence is TGTGCCAGCAGTTACACTAGCGGGAGCTATGAGCAGTTCTTC. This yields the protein CASSYTSGSYEQFF.